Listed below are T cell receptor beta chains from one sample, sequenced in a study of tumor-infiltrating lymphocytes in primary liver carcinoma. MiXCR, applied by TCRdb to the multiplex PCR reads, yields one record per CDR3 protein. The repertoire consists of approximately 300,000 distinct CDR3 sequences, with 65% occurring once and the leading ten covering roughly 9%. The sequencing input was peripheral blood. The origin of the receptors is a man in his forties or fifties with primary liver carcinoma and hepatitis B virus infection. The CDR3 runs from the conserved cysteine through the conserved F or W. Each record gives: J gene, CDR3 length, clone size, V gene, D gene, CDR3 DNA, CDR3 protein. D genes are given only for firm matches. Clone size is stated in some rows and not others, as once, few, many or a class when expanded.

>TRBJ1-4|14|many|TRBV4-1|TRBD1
TGCGCCAGCAGCCAAACCGGGACAGATGAAAAACTGTTTTTT
CASSQTGTDEKLFF
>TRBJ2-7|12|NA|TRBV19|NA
TGTGCCAGTAGTATGTTTCAGAAAGAGCAGTACTTC
CASSMFQKEQYF
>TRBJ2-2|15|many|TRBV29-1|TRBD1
TGCAGCGTTGACCCTGGACAGGGTTACACCGGGGAGCTGTTTTTT
CSVDPGQGYTGELFF
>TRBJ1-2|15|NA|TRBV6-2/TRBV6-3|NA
TGTGCCAGCAGTTGCTCCGACGGAAGAGACTATGGCTACACCTTC
CASSCSDGRDYGYTF
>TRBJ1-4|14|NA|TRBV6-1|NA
TGTGCCAGCAGCGGGGCCCAGCGGAATGAAAAACTGTTTTTT
CASSGAQRNEKLFF
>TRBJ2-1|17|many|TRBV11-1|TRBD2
TGTGCCAGCAGTACCCTGGCCTGGGCTAGCGGGAGCAATGAGCAGTTCTTC
CASSTLAWASGSNEQFF
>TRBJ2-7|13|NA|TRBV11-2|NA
TGTGCCAGCAACTTAGATCTTGGGCTCGAGCAGTACTTC
CASNLDLGLEQYF
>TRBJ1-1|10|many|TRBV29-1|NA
TGCAGCGTTGAGAACACTGAAGCTTTCTTT
CSVENTEAFF
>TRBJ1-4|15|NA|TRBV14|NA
TGTGCCAGCATCCAGGGTCAACAGGGCGATGAAAAACTGTTTTTT
CASIQGQQGDEKLFF
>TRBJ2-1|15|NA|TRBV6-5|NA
TGTGCCAGCAGTTTAGACTTTTACTCCTACGATGAGCAGTTCTTC
CASSLDFYSYDEQFF
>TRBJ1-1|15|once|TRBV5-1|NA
TGCGCCAGCAGCTGGGACGGACTTTCGAACACTGAAGCTTTCTTT
CASSWDGLSNTEAFF
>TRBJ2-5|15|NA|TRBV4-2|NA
TGTGCCAGCAGCCAAGACCTGGGATCGCTGGAGACCCAGTATTTC
CASSQDLGSLETQYF
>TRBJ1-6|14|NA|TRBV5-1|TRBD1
TGCGCCAGCAGCACCCGGGACAGGGAATGGCCCCTCCACTTT
CASSTRDREWPLHF
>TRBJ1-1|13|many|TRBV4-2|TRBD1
TGTGCCAGCAGCTCCCGGGACAGGGGTGAAGCTTTCTTT
CASSSRDRGEAFF
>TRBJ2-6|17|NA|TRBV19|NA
TGTGCCAGTCGCAACGTCAGGTCAAGCTCTGGGGCCAACGTCCTGACTTTC
CASRNVRSSSGANVLTF
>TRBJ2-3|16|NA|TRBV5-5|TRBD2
TGTACCAGCAGCCCTCCGGGACTAGCGTCACGCGGGGCGCGGTATTTT
CTSSPPGLASRGARYF
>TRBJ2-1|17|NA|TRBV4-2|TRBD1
TGTGCCAACAGCCGGGACAGGGCGGGACAGTCCTATAATGAGCAGTTCTTC
CANSRDRAGQSYNEQFF
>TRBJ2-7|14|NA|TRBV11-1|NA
TGTGCCAGCAGTTTAGGGGCTTCGGTCTACGAGCAGCACTTC
CASSLGASVYEQHF
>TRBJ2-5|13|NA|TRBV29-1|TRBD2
TGCAGTGTTATGACGTCTGGCGGGGGGACCCAGTACTTC
CSVMTSGGGTQYF
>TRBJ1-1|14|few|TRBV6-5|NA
TGTGCCACCAGTTACGGAGGAGCTGGGGGTGAAGCTTTCTTT
CATSYGGAGGEAFF
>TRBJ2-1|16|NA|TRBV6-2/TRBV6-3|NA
TGTGCCAGCAGACGTCCTCCGGGGAGCTCCTACAATGAGCAGCTCTTC
CASRRPPGSSYNEQLF
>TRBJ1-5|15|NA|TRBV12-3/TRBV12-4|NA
TGTGCCAGCAGTCTGGCGGGGCAGGGCGTACAGCCCCAGCATTTT
CASSLAGQGVQPQHF
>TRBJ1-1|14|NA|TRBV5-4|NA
TGTGCCAGCAGCTTGACGTCCGTGAACACTGACGCTTTCTTT
CASSLTSVNTDAFF
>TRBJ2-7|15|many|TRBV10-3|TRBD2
TGTGCCATCAGCGACTCGCGGGGGGGACTCTACGAGCAGTACTTC
CAISDSRGGLYEQYF
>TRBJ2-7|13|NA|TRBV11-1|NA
TGTACCAGCAGCCCGGACTTGTACTACGAGCAGTACTTC
CTSSPDLYYEQYF
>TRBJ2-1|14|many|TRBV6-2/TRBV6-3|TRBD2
TGTGCCAGCAGTTCGGGGGGTTCCTACAATGAGCAGTTCTTC
CASSSGGSYNEQFF
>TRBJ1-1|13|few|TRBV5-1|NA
TGCGCCAGCAGGATAGGTCAGAACACTGAAGCTTTCTTT
CASRIGQNTEAFF
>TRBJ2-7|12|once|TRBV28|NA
TGTGCCAGCAGGACAGTCCCTTACGAGCAGTACTTC
CASRTVPYEQYF
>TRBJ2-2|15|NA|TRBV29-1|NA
TGCAGAGTTGTAACCGTGACAGCCAACACCGGGGAGCTGTTTTTT
CRVVTVTANTGELFF
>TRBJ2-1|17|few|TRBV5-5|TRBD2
TGTGCCAGCAGCTTCTGGCGGGAGGGCCTGAAAGGCGATGAGCAGTTCTTC
CASSFWREGLKGDEQFF
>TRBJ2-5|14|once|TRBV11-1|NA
TGTGCCAGCACCCCCGGAACGGGGGTAGAGACCCAGCACTTC
CASTPGTGVETQHF
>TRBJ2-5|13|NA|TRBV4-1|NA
TGCGCCAACAGCCAAGAACAGGGAGAGACCCAGTACTTC
CANSQEQGETQYF
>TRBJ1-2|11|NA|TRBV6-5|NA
TGTGCCAGCAGGGTGACAGATGGCTACACCTTC
CASRVTDGYTF
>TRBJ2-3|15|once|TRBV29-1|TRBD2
TGCAGCGTCGAATCAGCGGGAGGAAATGCCGATACGCAGTATTTT
CSVESAGGNADTQYF
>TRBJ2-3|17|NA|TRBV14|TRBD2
TGTGCCAGCAGCCAAGTCACGGGAGGGCCGGGGACAGATACGCAGTATTTT
CASSQVTGGPGTDTQYF
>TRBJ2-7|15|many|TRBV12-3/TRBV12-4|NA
TGTGCCAGCAGAGGAGGGGGCGACCTTACCTACGAGCAGTACTTC
CASRGGGDLTYEQYF
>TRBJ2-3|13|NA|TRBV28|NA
TGTGCCAGCAGTTTTGTCCGCACAGATACGCTGTATTTT
CASSFVRTDTLYF
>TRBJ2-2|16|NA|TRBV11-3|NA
TGTACCAGCAGCTTAGACGGCCAAGAGGGCACCGGGGAGCTGTTTTTT
CTSSLDGQEGTGELFF
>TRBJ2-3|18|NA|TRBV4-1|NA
TGCGCCAGCAGCCTTCGGGTCACTGGCAGGGGAAGCACAGATACGCAGTATTTT
CASSLRVTGRGSTDTQYF
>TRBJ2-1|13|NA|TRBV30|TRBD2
TGTGCCTGGGGCCGCGGGGGGAACAATGAGCAGTTCTTC
CAWGRGGNNEQFF
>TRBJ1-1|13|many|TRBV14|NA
TGTGCCAGCAGCCAAGATCTGGGAGCTGAAGCTTTCTTT
CASSQDLGAEAFF
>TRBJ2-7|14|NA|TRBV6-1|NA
TGTGCCAGCAGGGTGACGGGGAGCTCCTACGAGCAGTGCTTC
CASRVTGSSYEQCF
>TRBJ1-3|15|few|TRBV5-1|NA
TGCGCCAGTAGCTTGGAAGATTTTTCTGGAAACACCATATATTTT
CASSLEDFSGNTIYF
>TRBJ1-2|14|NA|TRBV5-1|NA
TGCGCCAGCAGTTCTCTACAGGAGGACTATGGCTACACCTTC
CASSSLQEDYGYTF
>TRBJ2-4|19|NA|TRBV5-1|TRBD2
TGCGCCAGCAGCTTGGGGACTAGCGGGACCGTAATAGTCAAAAACATTCAGTACTTC
CASSLGTSGTVIVKNIQYF
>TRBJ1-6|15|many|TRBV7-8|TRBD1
TGTGCCAGCAGCTTAGGACAGGGATCTAATTCACCCCTCCACTTT
CASSLGQGSNSPLHF
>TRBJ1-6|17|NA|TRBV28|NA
TGTGCCAGCAGACAGGCGGCAGGAATGGTTGGCAATTCACCCCTCCACTTT
CASRQAAGMVGNSPLHF
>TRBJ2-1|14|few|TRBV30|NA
TGTGCCTGGATCGGGGGGACAGGTGACAATGAGCAGTTCTTC
CAWIGGTGDNEQFF
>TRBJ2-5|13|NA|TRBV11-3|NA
TGTGCCGGCAGCTATAACAGGAGAGAGACCCAGTACTTC
CAGSYNRRETQYF
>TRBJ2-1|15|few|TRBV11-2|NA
TGTGCCAGCAGCTTCCACCGGGACACTCACAATGAGCAGTTCTTC
CASSFHRDTHNEQFF
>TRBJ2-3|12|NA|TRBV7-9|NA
TGTGCCAGCATAAAGACCACAGATACGCAGTATTTT
CASIKTTDTQYF
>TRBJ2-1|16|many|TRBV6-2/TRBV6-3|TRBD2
TGTGCCAGCAGTCGCTGGACTAGCGGGGGCTACAATGAGCAGTTCTTC
CASSRWTSGGYNEQFF
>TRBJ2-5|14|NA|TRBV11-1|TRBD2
TGTCCCAGAAGTTTAGGGCCGGGAGGAGAGACCCAGTACTTC
CPRSLGPGGETQYF